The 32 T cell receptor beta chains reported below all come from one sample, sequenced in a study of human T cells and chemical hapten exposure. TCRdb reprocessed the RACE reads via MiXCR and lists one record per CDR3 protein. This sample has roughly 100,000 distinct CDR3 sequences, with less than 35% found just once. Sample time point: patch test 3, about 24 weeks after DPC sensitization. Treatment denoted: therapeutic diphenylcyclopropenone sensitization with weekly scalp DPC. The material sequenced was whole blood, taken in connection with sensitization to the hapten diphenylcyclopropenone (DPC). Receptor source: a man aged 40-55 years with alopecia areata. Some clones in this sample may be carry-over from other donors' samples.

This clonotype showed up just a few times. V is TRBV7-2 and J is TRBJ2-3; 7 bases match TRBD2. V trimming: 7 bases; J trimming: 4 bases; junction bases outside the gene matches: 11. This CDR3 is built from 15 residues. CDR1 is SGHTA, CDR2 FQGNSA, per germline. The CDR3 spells CASTLGGGGADTQYF. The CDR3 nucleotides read TGTGCCAGCACTCTTGGGGGGGGAGGGGCAGATACGCAGTATTTT.

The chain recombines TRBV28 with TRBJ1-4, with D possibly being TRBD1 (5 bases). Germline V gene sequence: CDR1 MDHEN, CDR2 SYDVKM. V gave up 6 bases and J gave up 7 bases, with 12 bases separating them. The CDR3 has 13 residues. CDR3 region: CASSRGDGEKLFF. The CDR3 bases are TGTGCCAGCAGCCGGGGGGATGGTGAAAAACTGTTTTTT.

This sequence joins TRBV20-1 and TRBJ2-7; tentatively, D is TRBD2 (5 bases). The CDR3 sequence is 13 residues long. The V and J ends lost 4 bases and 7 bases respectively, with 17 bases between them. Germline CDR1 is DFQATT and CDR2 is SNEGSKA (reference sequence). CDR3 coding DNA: TGCAGTGCTACTAGCTGGCCCGTGTTGGAGCAGTACTTC. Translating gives CSATSWPVLEQYF.

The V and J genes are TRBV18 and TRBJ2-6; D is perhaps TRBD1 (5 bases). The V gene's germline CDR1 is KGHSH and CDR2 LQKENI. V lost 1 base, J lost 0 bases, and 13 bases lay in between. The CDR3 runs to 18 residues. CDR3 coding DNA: TGTGCCAGCTCACCACTTACAGGATCCGGCTCTGGGGCCAACGTCCTGACTTTC. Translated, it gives CASSPLTGSGSGANVLTF. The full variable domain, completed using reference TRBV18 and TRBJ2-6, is NAGVMQNPRHLVRRRGQEARLRCSPMKGHSHVYWYRQLPEEGLKFMVYLQKENIIDESGMPKERFSAEFPKEGPSILRIQQVVRGDSAAYFCASSPLTGSGSGANVLTFGAGSRLTVL.

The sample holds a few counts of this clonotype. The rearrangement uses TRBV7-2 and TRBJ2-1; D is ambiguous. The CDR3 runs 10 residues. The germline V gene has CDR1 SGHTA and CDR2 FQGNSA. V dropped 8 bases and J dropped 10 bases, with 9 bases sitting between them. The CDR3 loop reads CASGHSEQFF. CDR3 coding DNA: TGTGCCAGCGGGCACTCGGAGCAGTTCTTC.

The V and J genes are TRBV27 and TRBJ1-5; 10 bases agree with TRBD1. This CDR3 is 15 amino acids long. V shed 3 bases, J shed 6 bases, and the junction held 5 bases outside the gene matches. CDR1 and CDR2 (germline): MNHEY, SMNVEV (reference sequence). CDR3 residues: CASSFGGTGAQPQHF. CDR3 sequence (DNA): TGTGCCAGCAGTTTTGGTGGGACAGGGGCTCAGCCCCAGCATTTT.

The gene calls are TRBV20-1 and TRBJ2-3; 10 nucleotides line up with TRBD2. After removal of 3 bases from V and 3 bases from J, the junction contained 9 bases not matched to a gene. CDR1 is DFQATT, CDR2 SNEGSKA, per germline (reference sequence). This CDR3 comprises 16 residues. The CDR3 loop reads CSAREKAGGPTDTQYF. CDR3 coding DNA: TGCAGTGCTAGGGAGAAAGCGGGAGGGCCGACAGATACGCAGTATTTT.

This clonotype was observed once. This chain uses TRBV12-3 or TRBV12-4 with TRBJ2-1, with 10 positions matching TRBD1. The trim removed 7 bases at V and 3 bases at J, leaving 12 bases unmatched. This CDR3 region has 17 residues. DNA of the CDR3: TGTGCCAGCACCCGTCGGGCGGGACAGGGGAACTACAATGAGCAGTTCTTC. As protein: CASTRRAGQGNYNEQFF.

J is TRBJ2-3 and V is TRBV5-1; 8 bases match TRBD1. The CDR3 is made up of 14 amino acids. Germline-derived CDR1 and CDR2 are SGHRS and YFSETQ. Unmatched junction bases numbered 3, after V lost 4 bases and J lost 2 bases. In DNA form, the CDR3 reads TGCGCCAGCAGCGGACAGGGCACCACAGATACGCAGTATTTT. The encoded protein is CASSGQGTTDTQYF.

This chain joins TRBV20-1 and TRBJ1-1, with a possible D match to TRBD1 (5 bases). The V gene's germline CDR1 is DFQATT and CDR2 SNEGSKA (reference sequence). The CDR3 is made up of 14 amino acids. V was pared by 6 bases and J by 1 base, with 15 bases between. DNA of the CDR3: TGCAGTGCCAAGGGCGGCAGGGCGAACACTGAAGCTTTCTTT. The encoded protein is CSAKGGRANTEAFF.

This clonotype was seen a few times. The CDR3 reads CASSLGTGGSGANVLTF. Here the CDR3 DNA reads TGTGCCAGCAGCTTAGGTACCGGCGGCTCTGGGGCCAACGTCCTGACTTTC. This rearrangement joins TRBV7-8 to TRBJ2-6; unclear D gene. The CDR3 length is 17 residues. Per the germline V gene, CDR1 is SGHVS and CDR2 is FQNEAQ. V was trimmed by 1 base and J by 0 bases, leaving 10 bases between them.

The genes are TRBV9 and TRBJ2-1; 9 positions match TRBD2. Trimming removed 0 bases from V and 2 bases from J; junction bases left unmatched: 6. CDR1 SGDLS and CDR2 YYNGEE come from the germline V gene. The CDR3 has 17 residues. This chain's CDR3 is CASSVGSAGGAYNEQFF. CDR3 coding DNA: TGTGCCAGCAGCGTAGGGAGCGCGGGAGGGGCCTACAATGAGCAGTTCTTC.

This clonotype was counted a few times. The CDR3 here is CASGGGGSGANVLTF. CDR3 nucleotides: TGTGCCAGCGGCGGAGGGGGATCTGGGGCCAACGTCCTGACTTTC. V and J are TRBV6-2 or TRBV6-3 and TRBJ2-6, with D perhaps TRBD1 or TRBD2 (6 bases each). CDR1 and CDR2 (germline): MNHEY, SVGEGT. The germline V and J ends were trimmed by 8 bases and 1 base, with 12 bases remaining between them. The length of the CDR3 is 15 residues.

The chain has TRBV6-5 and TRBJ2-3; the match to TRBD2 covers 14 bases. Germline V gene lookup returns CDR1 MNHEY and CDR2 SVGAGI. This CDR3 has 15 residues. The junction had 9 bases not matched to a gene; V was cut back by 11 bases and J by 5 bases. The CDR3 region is CAARLAGGPGDTQYF. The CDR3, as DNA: TGTGCCGCCCGACTAGCGGGAGGGCCGGGAGATACGCAGTATTTT.

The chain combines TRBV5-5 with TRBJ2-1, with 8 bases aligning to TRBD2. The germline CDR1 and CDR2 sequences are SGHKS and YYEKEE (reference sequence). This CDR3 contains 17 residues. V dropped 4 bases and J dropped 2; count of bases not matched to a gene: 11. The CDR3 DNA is TGTGCCAGCAGCGGGGCCGGGAGGGCGGAAACCTACAATGAGCAGTTCTTC. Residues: CASSGAGRAETYNEQFF. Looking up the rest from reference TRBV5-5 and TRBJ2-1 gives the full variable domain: DAGVTQSPTHLIKTRGQQVTLRCSPISGHKSVSWYQQVLGQGPQFIFQYYEKEERGRGNFPDRFSARQFPNYSSELNVNALLLGDSALYLCASSGAGRAETYNEQFFGPGTRLTVL.

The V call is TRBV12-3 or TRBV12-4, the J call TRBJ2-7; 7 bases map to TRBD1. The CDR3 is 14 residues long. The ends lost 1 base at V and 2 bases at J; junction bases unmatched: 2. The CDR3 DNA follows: TGTGCCAGCAGTTTAGTCGGGACAGCCTACGAGCAGTACTTC. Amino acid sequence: CASSLVGTAYEQYF.

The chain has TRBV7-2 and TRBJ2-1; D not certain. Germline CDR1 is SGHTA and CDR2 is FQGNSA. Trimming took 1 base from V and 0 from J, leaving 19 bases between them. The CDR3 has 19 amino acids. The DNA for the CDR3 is TGTGCCAGCAGCTTAGTTTTAGTCCCGCCCCTAAGCTCCTACAATGAGCAGTTCTTC. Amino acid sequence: CASSLVLVPPLSSYNEQFF. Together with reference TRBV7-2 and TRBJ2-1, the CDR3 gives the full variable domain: GAGVSQSPSNKVTEKGKDVELRCDPISGHTALYWYRQSLGQGLEFLIYFQGNSAPDKSGLPSDRFSAERTGGSVSTLTIQRTQQEDSAVYLCASSLVLVPPLSSYNEQFFGPGTRLTVL.

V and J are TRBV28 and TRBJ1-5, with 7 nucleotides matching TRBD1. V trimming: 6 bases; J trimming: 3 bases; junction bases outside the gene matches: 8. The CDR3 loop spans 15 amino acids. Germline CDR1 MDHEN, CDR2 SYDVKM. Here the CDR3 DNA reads TGTGCCAGCAGACATGGACAGGTCTTCAATCAGCCCCAGCATTTT. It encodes CASRHGQVFNQPQHF.

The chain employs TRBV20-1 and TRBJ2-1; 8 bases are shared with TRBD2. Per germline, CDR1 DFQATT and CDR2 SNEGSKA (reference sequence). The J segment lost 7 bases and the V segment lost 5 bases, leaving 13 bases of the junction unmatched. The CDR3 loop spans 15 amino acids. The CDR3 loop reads CSASPGLGVLNEQFF. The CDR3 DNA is TGCAGTGCTTCCCCGGGACTAGGGGTTTTGAATGAGCAGTTCTTC.

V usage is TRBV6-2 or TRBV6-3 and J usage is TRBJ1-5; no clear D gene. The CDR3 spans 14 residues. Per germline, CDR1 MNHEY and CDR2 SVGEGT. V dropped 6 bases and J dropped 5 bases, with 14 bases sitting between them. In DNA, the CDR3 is TGTGCCAGCAGCCCCACGAGTACCTATCAGCCCCAGCATTTT. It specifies CASSPTSTYQPQHF.

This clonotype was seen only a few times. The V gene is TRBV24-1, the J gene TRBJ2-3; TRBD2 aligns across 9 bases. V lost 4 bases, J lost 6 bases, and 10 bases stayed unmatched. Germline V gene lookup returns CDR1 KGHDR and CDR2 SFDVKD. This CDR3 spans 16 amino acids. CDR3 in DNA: TGTGCCACCAGTGAGGAAGGGAGCGGGAGGCGGGATACGCAGTATTTT. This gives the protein CATSEEGSGRRDTQYF.

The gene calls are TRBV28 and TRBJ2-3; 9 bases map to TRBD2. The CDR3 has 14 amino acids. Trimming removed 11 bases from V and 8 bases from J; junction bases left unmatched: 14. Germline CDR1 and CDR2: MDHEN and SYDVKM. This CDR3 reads CAYTGGRADGTQYF. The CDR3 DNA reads TGTGCCTATACCGGCGGGAGGGCCGATGGTACGCAGTATTTT. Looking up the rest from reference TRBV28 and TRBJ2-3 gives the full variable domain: DVKVTQSSRYLVKRTGEKVFLECVQDMDHENMFWYRQDPGLGLRLIYFSYDVKMKEKGDIPEGYSVSREKKERFSLILESASTNQTSMYLCAYTGGRADGTQYFGPGTRLTVL.

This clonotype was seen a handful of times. CDR3 coding DNA: TGTGCCAGCAGCGGGACACCTAACTATGGCTACACCTTC. The encoded protein is CASSGTPNYGYTF. This chain uses TRBV9 with TRBJ1-2; maybe TRBD1 (5 bases). Germline loops: CDR1 SGDLS, CDR2 YYNGEE. CDR3 length: 13 residues. The V end was cut by 3 bases, the J end by 0 bases, with 6 bases between.

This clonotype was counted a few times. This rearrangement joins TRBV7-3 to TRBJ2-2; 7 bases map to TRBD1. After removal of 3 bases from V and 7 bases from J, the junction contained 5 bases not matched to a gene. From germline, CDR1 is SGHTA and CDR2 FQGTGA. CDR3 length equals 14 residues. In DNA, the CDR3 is TGTGCCAGCAGCTTGTACAGGGGAATCGGGGAGCTGTTTTTT. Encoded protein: CASSLYRGIGELFF.

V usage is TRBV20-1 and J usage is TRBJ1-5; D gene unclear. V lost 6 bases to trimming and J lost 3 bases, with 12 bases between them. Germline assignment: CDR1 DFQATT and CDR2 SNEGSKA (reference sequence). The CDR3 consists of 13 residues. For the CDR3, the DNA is TGCAGTGCCCTAGCATCCCCCAATCAGCCCCAGCATTTT. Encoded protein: CSALASPNQPQHF.

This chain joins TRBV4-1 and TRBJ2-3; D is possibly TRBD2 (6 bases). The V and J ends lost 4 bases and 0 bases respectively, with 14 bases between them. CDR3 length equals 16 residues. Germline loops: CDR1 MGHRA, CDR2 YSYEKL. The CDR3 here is CASSPGDRVSTDTQYF. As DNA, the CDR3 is TGCGCCAGCAGCCCGGGGGACCGGGTCAGCACAGATACGCAGTATTTT.

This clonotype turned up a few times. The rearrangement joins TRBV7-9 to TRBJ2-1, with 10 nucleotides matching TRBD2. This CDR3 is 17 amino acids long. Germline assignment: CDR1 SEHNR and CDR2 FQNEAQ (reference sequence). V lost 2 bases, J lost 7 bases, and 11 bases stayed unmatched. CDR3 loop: CASSLRSIAGGGNEQFF. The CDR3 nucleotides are TGTGCCAGCAGCTTAAGGTCCATAGCGGGAGGTGGGAATGAGCAGTTCTTC.

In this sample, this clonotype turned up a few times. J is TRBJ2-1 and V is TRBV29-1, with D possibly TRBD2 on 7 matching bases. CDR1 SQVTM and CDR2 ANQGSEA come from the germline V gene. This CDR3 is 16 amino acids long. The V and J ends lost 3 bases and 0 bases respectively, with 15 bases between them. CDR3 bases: TGCAGCGTTGATGGGGGAGGGGGGTTCTCCTACAATGAGCAGTTCTTC. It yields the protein CSVDGGGGFSYNEQFF.

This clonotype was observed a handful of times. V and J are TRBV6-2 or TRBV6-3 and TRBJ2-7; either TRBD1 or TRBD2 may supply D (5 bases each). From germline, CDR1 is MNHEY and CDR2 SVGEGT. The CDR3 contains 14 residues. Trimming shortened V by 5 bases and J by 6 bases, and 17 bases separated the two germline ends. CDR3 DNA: TGTGCCAGCAGTCTTTCAGGGACCCGGGGCGAGCAGTACTTC. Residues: CASSLSGTRGEQYF.

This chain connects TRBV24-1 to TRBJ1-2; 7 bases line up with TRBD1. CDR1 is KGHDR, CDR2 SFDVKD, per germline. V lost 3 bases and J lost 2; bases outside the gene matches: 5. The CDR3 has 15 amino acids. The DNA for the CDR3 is TGTGCCACCAGTGATCCCCGGACAGGAAACTATGGCTACACCTTC. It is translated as CATSDPRTGNYGYTF.

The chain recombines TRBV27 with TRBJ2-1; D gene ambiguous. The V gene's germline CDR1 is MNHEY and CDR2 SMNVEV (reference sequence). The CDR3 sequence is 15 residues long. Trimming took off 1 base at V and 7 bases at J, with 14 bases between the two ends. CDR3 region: CASSLYQVNGNEQFF. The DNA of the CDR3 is TGTGCCAGCAGTTTATATCAGGTGAACGGGAATGAGCAGTTCTTC.

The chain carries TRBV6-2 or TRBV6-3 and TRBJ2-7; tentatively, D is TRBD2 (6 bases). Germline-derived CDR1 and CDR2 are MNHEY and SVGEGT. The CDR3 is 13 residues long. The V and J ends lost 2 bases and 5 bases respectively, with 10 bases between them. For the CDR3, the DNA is TGTGCCAGCAGTTACGTTTCGGGGGACGAGCAGTACGTC. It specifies CASSYVSGDEQYV.